The 31 T cell receptor beta chains presented below share a single source sample, sequenced in a study of beta chain features in type 1 diabetes. The antigens for these receptors are not known. The whole isolated RNA underwent reverse transcription, so sequencing captured expressed TCRB transcripts. Here immunoSEQ multiplex PCR was the method, and the copy in TCRdb shows in-frame clones only, minus some. The sample has some 130,000 clones, 9% seen once; the top ten hold around 0.79%. Study-level findings and limits: Shortening that was moderate but significant affected the TCRB CDR3s of Type 1 diabetes patients in all four CD4+ subsets.

The sample taken for sequencing was central memory CD4+ T cells from blood. Every receptor here comes from a man aged 30-40 years with type 1 diabetes.

J is TRBJ1-4 and V is TRBV11-2; 7 bases match TRBD1. The junction had 9 bases not matched to a gene; V was cut back by 5 bases and J by 6 bases. The germline V gene encodes CDR1 SGHAT and CDR2 FQNNGV. The CDR3 sequence is 15 residues long. The CDR3 bases are TGTGCCAGCAGCATACGACAGGGTTCCGATGAAAAACTGTTTTTT. This codes for CASSIRQGSDEKLFF.

A few counts support this clone. The chain recombines TRBV29-1 with TRBJ1-4, with D tentatively TRBD1 (6 bases). Germline CDR1 is SQVTM and CDR2 is ANQGSEA. The CDR3 sequence is 14 residues long. V was clipped by 4 bases and J by 3 bases, with 12 bases between them. As DNA, the CDR3 is TGCAGCGTTGTGGGGGGGCCGGCTAATGAAAAACTGTTTTTT. Amino acid sequence: CSVVGGPANEKLFF.

This clone was counted only a few times. The chain employs TRBV4-3 and TRBJ2-2, with D tentatively TRBD1 (7 bases). The ends were cut back, 2 bases at V and 5 bases at J, with 12 bases in the middle. The CDR3 runs to 15 residues. The germline V gene encodes CDR1 LGHNA and CDR2 YSLEER. The CDR3 region has the DNA TGCGCCAGCAGCCAAAGGGCGGGACAGACCGGGGAGCTGTTTTTT. Translating it yields CASSQRAGQTGELFF.

There are a few counts of this clone. This sequence joins TRBV7-9 and TRBJ2-5; 7 bases map to TRBD1. Trimming at V came to 4 bases and at J to 7 bases, leaving 6 bases not matched to a gene. The germline V gene encodes CDR1 SEHNR and CDR2 FQNEAQ (reference sequence). This CDR3 comprises 13 residues. The CDR3, as DNA: TGTGCCAGCAGCTCCGGACAGGAAGGGACCCAGTACTTC. This gives the protein CASSSGQEGTQYF.

This clone was counted a few times. The chain joins TRBV28 to TRBJ2-7, with a weak D call TRBD1 (5 bases). Germline lookup yields CDR1 MDHEN and CDR2 SYDVKM. This CDR3 has 12 amino acids. Between the trimmed V and J ends, which lost 8 bases and 0 bases, there was a span of 8 bases. The CDR3 sequence: CASCQGSYEQYF. The CDR3 nucleotides read TGTGCCAGCTGCCAGGGCTCCTACGAGCAGTACTTC.

The J gene is TRBJ2-1, the V gene TRBV28; 13 nucleotides align to TRBD2. The germline V gene has CDR1 MDHEN and CDR2 SYDVKM. There are 15 residues in the CDR3. V was clipped by 6 bases and J by 9 bases; unmatched bases: 8. The chain's CDR3 is CASRILAGGRGEQFF. The CDR3 nucleotides are TGTGCCAGCAGGATACTAGCGGGGGGGCGGGGTGAGCAGTTCTTC.

The rearrangement uses TRBV11-2 and TRBJ1-4; tentatively, D is TRBD1 (6 bases). Deletions cut 5 bases from V and 8 bases from J, with 12 bases between. The V gene's germline CDR1 is SGHAT and CDR2 FQNNGV. The CDR3 consists of 13 residues. CDR3 region: CASSRTDGEKLFF. CDR3 sequence (DNA): TGTGCCAGCAGCCGGACAGACGGGGAAAAACTGTTTTTT.

This clone was counted a few times. V gene TRBV6-1 combines with J gene TRBJ1-2, with 8 bases that match TRBD1. The CDR3 covers 14 residues. The germline V gene encodes CDR1 MNHNS and CDR2 SASEGT. The V and J ends lost 4 bases and 8 bases, in that order; junction bases with no gene match: 9. The CDR3 nucleotides are TGTGCCAGCAGTGCGACGGGACAGGCGGACGGCTACACCTTC. Translated: CASSATGQADGYTF.

This clone was detected a few times. V usage is TRBV29-1 and J usage is TRBJ1-6; maybe TRBD1 (5 bases). V was trimmed by 0 bases and J by 8 bases, leaving 17 bases between them. Germline assignment: CDR1 SQVTM and CDR2 ANQGSEA. The CDR3 totals 16 residues. CDR3 bases: TGCAGCGTTGAAGATCTCGGCAGGGCAATTGATTCACCCCTCCACTTT. Translated, it gives CSVEDLGRAIDSPLHF.

The chain uses TRBV10-2 and TRBJ2-1, with a possible D match to TRBD2 (6 bases). V was pared by 4 bases and J by 6 bases, with 13 bases between. The length of the CDR3 is 14 residues. Germline CDR1 reads WSHSY; CDR2 reads SAAADI. The DNA of the CDR3 is TGCGCCAGCAGTGCCGGGACTGGGGTCAATGAGCAGTTCTTC. It encodes CASSAGTGVNEQFF.

V gene TRBV9 combines with J gene TRBJ2-1, with D possibly being TRBD2 (6 bases). There are 16 residues in the CDR3. V was pared by 0 bases and J by 1 base, with 11 bases between. CDR1 SGDLS and CDR2 YYNGEE come from the germline V gene. CDR3 protein: CASSVAAGTSYNEQFF. The DNA of the CDR3 is TGTGCCAGCAGCGTAGCGGCGGGGACGTCCTACAATGAGCAGTTCTTC.

The sample holds a few counts of this clone. V is TRBV27 and J is TRBJ2-7; 13 positions agree with TRBD2. V shed 2 bases, J shed 1 base, and the junction held 11 bases outside the gene matches. Germline CDR1 and CDR2: MNHEY and SMNVEV (reference sequence). This CDR3 contains 19 residues. CDR3 in amino acids: CASSLKGGSGLAGSYEQYF. For the CDR3, the DNA is TGTGCCAGCAGTTTAAAGGGGGGGTCGGGACTAGCGGGGTCCTACGAGCAGTACTTC.

This clone was seen more than once but under ten times. The chain employs TRBV6-1 and TRBJ2-7; 8 bases match TRBD1. The CDR3 is 14 amino acids. J was trimmed by 3 bases and V by 10 bases; bases with no gene match: 11. Germline CDR1 is MNHNS and CDR2 is SASEGT. This CDR3 reads CANPDREEDYEQYF. In nucleotides, the CDR3 is TGTGCCAACCCGGACAGGGAAGAGGACTACGAGCAGTACTTC.

The V and J genes are TRBV9 and TRBJ1-1; a weak D match, TRBD1 (5 bases). The CDR3 loop spans 15 amino acids. The V and J ends lost 0 bases and 5 bases respectively, with 14 bases between them. CDR1 is SGDLS, CDR2 YYNGEE, per germline. CDR3 in amino acids: CASSVGEGRKTEAFF. As DNA, the CDR3 is TGTGCCAGCAGCGTAGGAGAGGGGAGGAAGACTGAAGCTTTCTTT.

CDR3 in DNA: TGTGCCAGCAAGACGCAGGCAAATAGCAATCAGCCCCAGCATTTT. Translated, it gives CASKTQANSNQPQHF. The V gene is TRBV2, the J gene TRBJ1-5; D remains ambiguous. Germline CDR1 and CDR2: SNHLY and FYNNEI. The CDR3 is 15 residues long. The ends were cut back, 7 bases at V and 0 bases at J, with 13 bases in the middle. The full variable domain, rest sourced from reference TRBV2 and TRBJ1-5, is EPEVTQTPSHQVTQMGQEVILRCVPISNHLYFYWYRQILGQKVEFLVSFYNNEISEKSEIFDDQFSVERPDGSNFTLKIRSTKLEDSAMYFCASKTQANSNQPQHFGDGTRLSIL.

This clone appeared a few times. Written as DNA, the CDR3 is TGTGCCAGCCGTGTCGTGGCCAATCAGCCCCAGCATTTT. Protein: CASRVVANQPQHF. The chain joins TRBV28 to TRBJ1-5, with D uncertain. Germline V gives CDR1 MDHEN, CDR2 SYDVKM. This CDR3 has 13 residues. V was clipped by 8 bases and J by 3 bases, with 11 bases between them.

The V and J genes are TRBV27 and TRBJ1-2; D may be TRBD1 (6 bases). The germline gives CDR1 MNHEY, CDR2 SMNVEV (reference sequence). Trimming cost V 1 base and J 8 bases, with 14 bases left between them. The CDR3 contains 14 residues. The CDR3, as DNA: TGTGCCAGCAGTTTATGGGGGCCTCAGCCCGGCTACACCTTC. This encodes CASSLWGPQPGYTF.

This clone was found many times. The chain joins TRBV7-2 to TRBJ2-3, with a tentative D call TRBD1 (6 bases). CDR3 length: 15 amino acids. The V gene's germline CDR1 is SGHTA and CDR2 FQGNSA. Trimming shortened V by 5 bases and J by 0 bases, and 12 bases separated the two germline ends. The CDR3 protein is CASSLWTASTDTQYF. The CDR3 nucleotides read TGTGCCAGCAGCCTTTGGACAGCTAGCACAGATACGCAGTATTTT.

Comments on this clone: At the DNA level, this CDR3 is encoded by other sequences in the same sample as well. The J gene is TRBJ1-6, the V gene TRBV5-4; D is ambiguous. V lost 0 bases and J lost 7, with 5 bases in between. This CDR3 region has 13 residues. CDR1 is SGHNT and CDR2 is YYREEE in the germline V gene (reference sequence). CDR3 residues: CASSLESNSPLHF. The CDR3 DNA reads as TGTGCCAGCAGCTTGGAGAGCAATTCACCCCTCCACTTT.

This clone was seen more than once but under ten times. The genes are TRBV19 and TRBJ2-1, with D possibly TRBD1 on 5 matching bases. V shed 9 bases and J shed 5 bases, with 23 bases lying between them. CDR3 size: 16 residues. CDR1 and CDR2 from the germline V gene are LNHDA and SQIVND (reference sequence). The CDR3 sequence: CASENRKTILNNEQFF. The CDR3 DNA reads TGTGCCAGCGAGAACAGGAAAACGATACTGAACAATGAGCAGTTCTTC.

This clone has only a few counts. V and J are TRBV25-1 and TRBJ1-4; D call uncertain. The CDR3 runs to 13 residues. The ends were cut back, 0 bases at V and 8 bases at J, with 7 bases in the middle. Germline CDR1 and CDR2: MGHDK and SYGVNS. In nucleotides, the CDR3 is TGTGCCAGCAGTGAATATTCAGGAGAAAAACTGTTTTTT. Its protein is CASSEYSGEKLFF.

The J gene is TRBJ1-1, the V gene TRBV2, with D uncertain. Trimming left V 6 bases short and J 10 bases short, with 18 bases between. Per the germline V gene, CDR1 is SNHLY and CDR2 is FYNNEI. This CDR3 has 13 residues. The CDR3 loop is CASSPPGWRAAFF. The CDR3 DNA follows: TGTGCCAGCAGCCCACCCGGGTGGAGAGCAGCTTTCTTT.

The CDR3 sequence: CASGDRNYGYTF. The CDR3 DNA follows: TGTGCCAGCGGGGACAGAAACTATGGCTACACCTTC. V usage is TRBV2 and J usage is TRBJ1-2; 7 bases are a match to TRBD1. The V and J ends lost 8 bases and 2 bases, in that order; junction bases with no gene match: 2. The CDR3 runs to 12 residues. Germline V gene lookup returns CDR1 SNHLY and CDR2 FYNNEI.

The V gene is TRBV6-5, the J gene TRBJ2-4, with D possibly being TRBD2 (6 bases). CDR1 and CDR2 from the germline V gene are MNHEY and SVGAGI. V shed 4 bases and J shed 8 bases, with 15 bases lying between them. The CDR3 is 14 residues long. The CDR3, as DNA: TGTGCCAGCAGTTTTAGGGAGTCGGGGGACATTCAGTACTTC. This sequence encodes CASSFRESGDIQYF.

The chain has TRBV7-2 and TRBJ2-7, with 9 bases matching TRBD1. The CDR3 has 16 residues. Germline V lookup: CDR1 SGHTA, CDR2 FQGNSA. Trimming cost V 5 bases and J 2 bases; bases outside gene matches: 10. CDR3 bases: TGTGCCAGCAGCCCTGCAGGGACAGGGATTCCCTACGAGCAGTACTTC. Translation: CASSPAGTGIPYEQYF.

This clone has just a few counts. This chain links TRBV4-1 with TRBJ1-2; no reliable D call. The CDR3 loop spans 15 amino acids. The V end was cut by 1 base, the J end by 3 bases, with 12 bases between. The germline gives CDR1 MGHRA, CDR2 YSYEKL. CDR3 nucleotides: TGCGCCAGCAGCCAAGGGGTCCCGGGAGACTATGGCTACACCTTC. Protein sequence: CASSQGVPGDYGYTF.

The chain couples TRBV2 to TRBJ1-1; tentative D call: TRBD1 (5 bases). The CDR3 runs 13 residues. CDR1 is SNHLY, CDR2 FYNNEI, per germline. Trimming stripped 6 bases from V and 1 base from J, with 9 bases between. In DNA form, the CDR3 reads TGTGCCAGCAGCATAGACAGGAACACTGAAGCTTTCTTT. Amino acid sequence: CASSIDRNTEAFF.

A few counts support this clone. The V and J genes are TRBV6-6 and TRBJ2-3; a weak D match, TRBD2 (6 bases). The CDR3 is 13 amino acids. Germline CDR1 reads MNHNY; CDR2 reads SVGAGI (reference sequence). CDR3 amino acids: CAGGGETTDTQYF. The CDR3 nucleotides read TGTGCAGGTGGCGGGGAGACCACAGATACGCAGTATTTT.

This clone was seen a few times. The V gene is TRBV7-9, the J gene TRBJ1-1; D perhaps matches TRBD1 (6 bases). This CDR3 is 15 amino acids long. Germline V lookup: CDR1 SEHNR, CDR2 FQNEAQ (reference sequence). V lost 7 bases and J lost 4, with 19 bases in between. CDR3 region: CASKAQGILATEAFF. Here the CDR3 DNA reads TGTGCCAGCAAAGCACAGGGTATATTAGCCACTGAAGCTTTCTTT.

The chain combines TRBV4-2 with TRBJ2-1, with TRBD1 matching over 9 bases. Unmatched junction bases numbered 6, after V lost 4 bases and J lost 2 bases. This CDR3 is built from 16 residues. Germline values: CDR1 LGHNA, CDR2 YNFKEQ. The CDR3 protein is CASSRRGQGTYNEQFF. For the CDR3, the DNA is TGTGCCAGCAGCCGAAGAGGACAGGGGACCTACAATGAGCAGTTCTTC.

V gene TRBV27 combines with J gene TRBJ2-6, with D perhaps matching TRBD1 (9 bases). Looked up from germline, CDR1 is MNHEY and CDR2 is SMNVEV (reference sequence). Trimming shortened V by 2 bases and J by 0 bases, and 20 bases separated the two germline ends. The CDR3 is 20 amino acids. The CDR3 bases are TGTGCCAGCAGTTTAAGCGGGGGTGGGACAGGGCGCTCTGGGGCCAACGTCCTGACTTTC. Its protein product is CASSLSGGGTGRSGANVLTF. Together with reference TRBV27 and TRBJ2-6, the CDR3 gives the full variable domain: EAQVTQNPRYLITVTGKKLTVTCSQNMNHEYMSWYRQDPGLGLRQIYYSMNVEVTDKGDVPEGYKVSRKEKRNFPLILESPSPNQTSLYFCASSLSGGGTGRSGANVLTFGAGSRLTVL.